This entry is about one T cell receptor (beta chain). Here immunoSEQ multiplex PCR was the method, and the copy in TCRdb shows in-frame clones only, minus some. This table holds under 400,000 clones, 80% to 90% found once. This specimen comes from a study of Ad26.COV2.S vaccination and SARS-CoV-2 variants. The CDR3 loop spans 16 amino acids. The germline V gene encodes CDR1 MNHEY and CDR2 SVGEGT. The V gene lost 3 bases and the J gene lost 0 bases, with 12 bases spanning the gap. Treatment of the sample: some 19 received Ad26.COV2.S at low or high dose, single or two shots; about 5 received placebo; per-sample allocation not given. The study sampled participants on day 63 after the first vaccine or placebo injection. Ad26 vector vaccine expressed Wuhan-strain SARS-CoV-2 spike.

This clonotype originated in a person aged 18-60 years who received the Ad26.COV2.S COVID-19 vaccine or a placebo. The gene calls are TRBV6-2 or TRBV6-3 and TRBJ1-3; no clear D gene. Material: peripheral blood, obtained in a trial of Ad26.COV2.S vaccine versus placebo. CDR3 in DNA: TGTGCCAGCAGTTATACCGCCGGGGTCTCTGGAAACACCATATATTTT. Translated, it gives CASSYTAGVSGNTIYF.